Listed below are T cell receptor beta chains from one sample, sequenced in a study of blood T cell repertoires in COVID-19. Sequencing was performed with immunoSEQ multiplex PCR; in TCRdb, only in-frame clones are kept and a portion is missing. Of 250,000 to 300,000 clones listed, around four fifths were seen once; the top ten hold 5.7%. The sequencing sample was made of peripheral blood. The receptors come from a man older than 75 with acute or convalescent COVID-19. The CDR3 runs from the conserved cysteine through the conserved F or W. The D gene is left open where the match is weak. Rows give clone size only sometimes, using once, few, many, or a class for an expanded clone.

d_gene	v_gene	abundance	j_gene	CDR3nt	CDR3aa
.	TRBV6-5	.	TRBJ1-1	TGTGCCAGCACCCAACCAGGACAGACTGAAGCTTTCTTT	CASTQPGQTEAFF
.	TRBV24-1	.	TRBJ2-1	TGTGCCACCAGTGATTTTTACAACTCCTACAATGAGCAGTTCTTC	CATSDFYNSYNEQFF
TRBD1	TRBV11-2	few	TRBJ2-5	TGTGCCAGCAGCCAGCCGGGACAGGGTCACGAGACCCAGTACTTC	CASSQPGQGHETQYF
.	TRBV5-6	.	TRBJ2-2	TGTGCCAGCAGCTTCTCTCCGGGGACTACCGGGGAGCTGTTTTTT	CASSFSPGTTGELFF
.	TRBV28	once	TRBJ2-7	TGTGCCAGCAGTTTACCGGGGGTGCAGTACGAGCAGTACTTC	CASSLPGVQYEQYF
.	TRBV5-1	.	TRBJ2-5	TGCGCCAGCAGCGCGATAGGGGGACAAGAGACCCAGTACTTC	CASSAIGGQETQYF
.	TRBV27	.	TRBJ2-7	TGTGCCAGCAGTTCCGGGGGGCCCTACGAGCAGTACTTC	CASSSGGPYEQYF
.	TRBV19	.	TRBJ1-2	TGTGCCAGTAGTATGGTGGGGCGAAGCCTTAACTATGGCTACACCTTC	CASSMVGRSLNYGYTF
.	TRBV5-5	.	TRBJ2-5	TGTGCCAGCAGCTTGTCAGGACAAGGGACCCAGTACTTC	CASSLSGQGTQYF
TRBD1	TRBV6-5	.	TRBJ1-1	TGTGCCAGCAGAACCGGGACAGCGAACACTGAAGCTTTCTTT	CASRTGTANTEAFF
TRBD1	TRBV6-4	.	TRBJ2-3	TGTGCCAGCAGTGGGGCAGGGGGCCCAGATACGCAGTATTTT	CASSGAGGPDTQYF
TRBD1	TRBV7-8	.	TRBJ1-2	TGTGCCAGCAGCTTAGGCGGACAGGGGAGCTTCCCTTATGGCTACACCTTC	CASSLGGQGSFPYGYTF
.	TRBV28	.	TRBJ2-3	TGTGCCAGCATGCCCCTAGCAGGAACGGATACGCAGTATTTT	CASMPLAGTDTQYF
.	TRBV29-1	.	TRBJ1-1	TGCAGCGTTGGGAGGGAGGGGTTGGTGAACACTGAAGCTTTCTTT	CSVGREGLVNTEAFF
TRBD1	TRBV7-8	.	TRBJ1-1	TGTGCCAGCAGCTTCCTAGACAGGGCTGGCACTGAAGCTTTCTTT	CASSFLDRAGTEAFF
TRBD2	TRBV3-1/TRBV3-2	.	TRBJ2-7	TGTGCCAGCAGCCTGGGACTAGCGGGAGAAGACGAGCAGTACTTC	CASSLGLAGEDEQYF
.	TRBV6-5	.	TRBJ2-2	TGTGCCAGCAGACAAGGACAGACGAACACCGGGGAGCTGTTTTTT	CASRQGQTNTGELFF
.	TRBV21-1	.	TRBJ2-3	TGTGCCAGCAGCAAACCCCCAAGGACTGCCCAGAGCACAGATACGCAGTATTTT	CASSKPPRTAQSTDTQYF
TRBD1	TRBV5-4	few	TRBJ1-6	TGTGCCAGCAGCTCGGACAGGGTGGATAATTCACCCCTCCACTTT	CASSSDRVDNSPLHF
.	TRBV7-9	few	TRBJ1-3	TGTGCCAGCAGCCCTCCGCCGCGACTTGGAAACACCATATATTTT	CASSPPPRLGNTIYF
.	TRBV27	.	TRBJ2-5	TGTGCCAGCAGTTCCCTTCAGGGGTTCCAAGAGACCCAGTACTTC	CASSSLQGFQETQYF
.	TRBV6-5	.	TRBJ1-3	TGTGCCAGCAGGACGGGGGGGGTCTCTGGAAACACCATATATTTT	CASRTGGVSGNTIYF
TRBD2	TRBV7-2	.	TRBJ2-7	TGTGCCAGCAGCTTAGCTGGCGGGGGGAATTCCGAGCAGTACTTC	CASSLAGGGNSEQYF
.	TRBV14	.	TRBJ2-5	TGTGCCAGCAGCCCCAGCCCCGGTCAGAGGCGGGAGACCCAGTACTTC	CASSPSPGQRRETQYF
TRBD2	TRBV27	.	TRBJ2-2	TGTGCCAGCAGTTTATCGATCCGAGCGGGAGGGAACACCGGGGAGCTGTTTTTT	CASSLSIRAGGNTGELFF
.	TRBV19	.	TRBJ2-3	TGTGCCAGTAGTATTTTCGGGCTAGCTCAGGCAGATACGCAGTATTTT	CASSIFGLAQADTQYF
TRBD1	TRBV6-7	.	TRBJ1-5	TGTGCCAGCAGTTACTCAGGACAGGGATCTGCCGGCAATCAGCCCCAGCATTTT	CASSYSGQGSAGNQPQHF
.	TRBV2	few	TRBJ1-1	TGTGCCAGCGCGGCCAGGGGATATACTGAAGCTTTCTTT	CASAARGYTEAFF
TRBD1	TRBV5-4	.	TRBJ2-7	TGTGCCAGCAGCCCCCGGGACAGGGCCTACGAGCAGTACTTC	CASSPRDRAYEQYF